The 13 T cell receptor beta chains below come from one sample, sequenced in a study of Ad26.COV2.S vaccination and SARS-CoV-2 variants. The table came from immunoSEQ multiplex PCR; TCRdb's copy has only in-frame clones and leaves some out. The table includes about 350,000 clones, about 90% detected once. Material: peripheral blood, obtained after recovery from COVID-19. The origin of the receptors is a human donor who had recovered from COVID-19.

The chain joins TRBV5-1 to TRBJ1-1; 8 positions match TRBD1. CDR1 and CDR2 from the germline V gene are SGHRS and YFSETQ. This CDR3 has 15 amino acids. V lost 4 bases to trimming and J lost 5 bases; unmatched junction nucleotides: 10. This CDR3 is CASSVRTGSITEAFF. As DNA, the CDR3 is TGCGCCAGCAGCGTACGGACAGGGAGTATAACTGAAGCTTTCTTT.

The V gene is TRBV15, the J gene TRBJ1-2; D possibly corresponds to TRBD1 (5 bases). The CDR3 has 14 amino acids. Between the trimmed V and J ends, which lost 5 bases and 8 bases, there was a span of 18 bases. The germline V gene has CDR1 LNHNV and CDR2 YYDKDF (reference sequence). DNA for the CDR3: TGTGCCACCAGCGTCACAGGCCACCAAGGGGGCTACACCTTC. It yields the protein CATSVTGHQGGYTF.

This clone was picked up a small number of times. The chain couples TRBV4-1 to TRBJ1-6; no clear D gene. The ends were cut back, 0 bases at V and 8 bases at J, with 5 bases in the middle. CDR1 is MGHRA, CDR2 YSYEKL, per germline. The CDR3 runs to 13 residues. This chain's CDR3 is CASSQDSYSPLHF. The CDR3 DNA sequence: TGCGCCAGCAGCCAAGATTCGTATTCACCCCTCCACTTT.

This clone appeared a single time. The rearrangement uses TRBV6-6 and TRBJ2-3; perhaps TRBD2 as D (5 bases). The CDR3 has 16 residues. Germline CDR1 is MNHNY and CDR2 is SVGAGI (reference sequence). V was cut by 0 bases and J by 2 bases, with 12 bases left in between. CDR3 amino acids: CASSYSLAPTTDTQYF. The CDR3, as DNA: TGTGCCAGCAGTTACTCGCTAGCCCCCACCACAGATACGCAGTATTTT.

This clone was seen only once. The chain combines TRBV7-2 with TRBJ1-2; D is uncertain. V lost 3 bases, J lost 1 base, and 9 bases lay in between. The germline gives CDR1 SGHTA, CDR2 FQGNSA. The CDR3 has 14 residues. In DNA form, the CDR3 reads TGTGCCAGCAGCTTTGATCACCTTAACTATGGCTACACCTTC. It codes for CASSFDHLNYGYTF.

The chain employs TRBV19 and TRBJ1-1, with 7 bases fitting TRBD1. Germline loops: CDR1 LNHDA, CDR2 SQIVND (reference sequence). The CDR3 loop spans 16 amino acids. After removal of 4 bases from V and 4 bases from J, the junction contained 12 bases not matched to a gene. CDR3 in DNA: TGTGCCAGTAGTACGGGGACAGTGGGTTGGGGCACTGAAGCTTTCTTT. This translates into CASSTGTVGWGTEAFF.

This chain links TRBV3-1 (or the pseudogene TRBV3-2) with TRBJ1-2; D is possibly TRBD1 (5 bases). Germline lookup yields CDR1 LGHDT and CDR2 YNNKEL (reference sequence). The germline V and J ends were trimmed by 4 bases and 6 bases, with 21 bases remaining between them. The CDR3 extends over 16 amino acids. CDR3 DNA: TGTGCCAGCAGCCTACGGCAGGGAACGGCTATGCATGGCTACACCTTC. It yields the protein CASSLRQGTAMHGYTF.

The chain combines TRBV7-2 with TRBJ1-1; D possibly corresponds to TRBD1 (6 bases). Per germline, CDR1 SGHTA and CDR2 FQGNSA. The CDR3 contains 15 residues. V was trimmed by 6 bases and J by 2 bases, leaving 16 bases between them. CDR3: CASRPWGAGNTEAFF. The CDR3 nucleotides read TGTGCCAGCAGACCTTGGGGGGCGGGTAACACTGAAGCTTTCTTT.

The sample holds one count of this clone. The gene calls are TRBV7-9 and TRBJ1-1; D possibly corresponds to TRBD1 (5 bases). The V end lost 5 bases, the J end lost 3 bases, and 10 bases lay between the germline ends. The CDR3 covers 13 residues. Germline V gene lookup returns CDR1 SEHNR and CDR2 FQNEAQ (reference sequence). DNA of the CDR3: TGTGCCAGCAGCGAAGGGGATTACACTGAAGCTTTCTTT. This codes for CASSEGDYTEAFF.

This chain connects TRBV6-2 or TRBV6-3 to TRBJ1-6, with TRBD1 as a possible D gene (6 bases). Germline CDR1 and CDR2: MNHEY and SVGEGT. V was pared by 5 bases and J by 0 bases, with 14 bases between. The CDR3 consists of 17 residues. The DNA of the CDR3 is TGTGCCAGCAGTAGTACAGGGAGCGGCTCCTATAATTCACCCCTCCACTTT. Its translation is CASSSTGSGSYNSPLHF.

For the CDR3, the DNA is TGCGCCAGCAGCGGCGCTATCGCGCGGGGGGCCTACTTAACCAATGAGCAGTTCTTC. This codes for CASSGAIARGAYLTNEQFF. The chain employs TRBV5-1 and TRBJ2-1; TRBD2 aligns across 8 bases. Germline V gene lookup returns CDR1 SGHRS and CDR2 YFSETQ. With 4 bases clipped from V and 6 bases from J, the junction kept 21 bases outside the gene matches. This CDR3 has 19 residues.

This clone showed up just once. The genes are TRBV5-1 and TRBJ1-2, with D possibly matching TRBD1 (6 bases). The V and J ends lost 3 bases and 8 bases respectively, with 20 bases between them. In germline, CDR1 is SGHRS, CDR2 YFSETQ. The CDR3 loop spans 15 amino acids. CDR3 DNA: TGCGCCAGCAGCTATACCGGGGGCGCCGGTGGGGGCTACACCTTC. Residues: CASSYTGGAGGGYTF.

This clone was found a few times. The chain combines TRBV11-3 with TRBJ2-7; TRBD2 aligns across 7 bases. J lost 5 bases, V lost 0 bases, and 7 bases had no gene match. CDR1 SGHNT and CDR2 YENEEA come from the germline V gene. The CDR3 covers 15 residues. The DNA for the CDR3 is TGTGCCAGCAGCTTAGATGCGGGGGAGTTACACGAGCAGTACTTC. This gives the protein CASSLDAGELHEQYF. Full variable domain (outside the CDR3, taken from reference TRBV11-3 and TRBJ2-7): EAGVVQSPRYKIIEKKQPVAFWCNPISGHNTLYWYLQNLGQGPELLIRYENEEAVDDSQLPKDRFSAERLKGVDSTLKIQPAELGDSAVYLCASSLDAGELHEQYFGPGTRLTVT.